This T cell receptor (beta chain) derives from a study of T cells in Graves' hyperthyroidism and ophthalmopathy. Points from the study as a whole: From stable hyperthyroidism, ophthalmopathy was separated by a 13 V-J model.

Points on this clonotype: What it binds is not known.

CDR3 length: 16 amino acids. The V end was cut by 0 bases, the J end by 4 bases, with 13 bases between. CDR1 and CDR2 (germline): MGHRA, YSYEKL. It was RNA transcripts that yielded the amplified TCR beta CDR3 regions. The HTBI primer set drove a first-round RT-PCR of the TCR CDR3. TCRdb independently ran MiXCR on the multiplex PCR reads; one entry per CDR3 protein. The sample lists approximately 530,000 distinct CDR3 sequences; around 17% were seen once. Sequenced sample: blood. The chain joins TRBV4-1 to TRBJ1-5; D unclear. The origin of this receptor is a woman under 30 with Graves' hyperthyroidism. CDR3 region: CASSQEVRHTNQPQHF. CDR3 bases: TGCGCCAGCAGCCAAGAGGTTCGACATACAAATCAGCCCCAGCATTTT.